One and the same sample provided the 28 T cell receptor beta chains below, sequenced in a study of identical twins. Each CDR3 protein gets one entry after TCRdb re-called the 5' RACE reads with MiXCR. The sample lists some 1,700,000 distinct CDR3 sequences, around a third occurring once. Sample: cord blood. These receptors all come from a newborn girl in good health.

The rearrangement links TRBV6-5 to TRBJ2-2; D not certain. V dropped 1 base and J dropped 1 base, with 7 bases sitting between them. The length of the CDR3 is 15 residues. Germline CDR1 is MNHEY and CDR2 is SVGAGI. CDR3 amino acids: CASSYYLGNTGELFF. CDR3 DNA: TGTGCCAGCAGTTACTATTTAGGGAACACCGGGGAGCTGTTTTTT.

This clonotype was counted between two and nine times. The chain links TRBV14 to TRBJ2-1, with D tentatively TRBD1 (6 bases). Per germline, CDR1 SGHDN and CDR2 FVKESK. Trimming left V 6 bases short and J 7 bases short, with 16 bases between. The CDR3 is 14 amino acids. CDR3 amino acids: CASSPITGWNEQFF. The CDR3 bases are TGTGCCAGCAGTCCTATCACAGGGTGGAATGAGCAGTTCTTC.

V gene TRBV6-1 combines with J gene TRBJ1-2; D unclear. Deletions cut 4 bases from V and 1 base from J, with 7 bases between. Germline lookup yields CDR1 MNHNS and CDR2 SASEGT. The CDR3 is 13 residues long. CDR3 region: CASSVKDNYGYTF. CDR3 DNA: TGTGCCAGCAGTGTGAAGGATAACTATGGCTACACCTTC.

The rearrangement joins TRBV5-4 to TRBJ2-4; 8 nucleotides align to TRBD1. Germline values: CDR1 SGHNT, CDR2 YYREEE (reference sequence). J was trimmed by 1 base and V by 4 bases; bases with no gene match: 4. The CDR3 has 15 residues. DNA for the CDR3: TGTGCCAGCAGCGAGACAGGGGTCGCCAAAAACATTCAGTACTTC. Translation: CASSETGVAKNIQYF.

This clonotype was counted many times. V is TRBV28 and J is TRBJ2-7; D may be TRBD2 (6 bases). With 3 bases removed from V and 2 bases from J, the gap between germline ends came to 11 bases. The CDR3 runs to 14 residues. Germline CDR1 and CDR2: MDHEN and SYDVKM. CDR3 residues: CASSFGDSTYEQYF. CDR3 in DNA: TGTGCCAGCAGTTTCGGGGACTCAACCTACGAGCAGTACTTC.

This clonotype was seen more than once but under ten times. The CDR3 protein is CASSWTSGSTYEQYF. CDR3 sequence (DNA): TGTGCCAGCAGCTGGACTAGCGGGAGCACCTACGAGCAGTACTTC. The chain recombines TRBV7-2 with TRBJ2-7; 13 nucleotides match TRBD2. This CDR3 is 15 amino acids long. The germline CDR1 and CDR2 sequences are SGHTA and FQGNSA. V was clipped by 4 bases and J by 2 bases; unmatched bases: 2. Combining the CDR3 with reference TRBV7-2 and TRBJ2-7 gives the whole variable domain GAGVSQSPSNKVTEKGKDVELRCDPISGHTALYWYRQSLGQGLEFLIYFQGNSAPDKSGLPSDRFSAERTGGSVSTLTIQRTQQEDSAVYLCASSWTSGSTYEQYFGPGTRLTVT.

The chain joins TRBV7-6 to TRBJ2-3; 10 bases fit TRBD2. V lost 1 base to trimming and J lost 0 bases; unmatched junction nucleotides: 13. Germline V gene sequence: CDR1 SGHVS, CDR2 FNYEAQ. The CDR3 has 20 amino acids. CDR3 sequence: CASSLGLAGALLLSTDTQYF. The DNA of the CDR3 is TGTGCCAGCAGCTTAGGCCTAGCGGGGGCCCTACTGTTGAGCACAGATACGCAGTATTTT. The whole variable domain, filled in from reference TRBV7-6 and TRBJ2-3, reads GAGVSQSPRYKVTKRGQDVALRCDPISGHVSLYWYRQALGQGPEFLTYFNYEAQQDKSGLPNDRFSAERPEGSISTLTIQRTEQRDSAMYRCASSLGLAGALLLSTDTQYFGPGTRLTVL.

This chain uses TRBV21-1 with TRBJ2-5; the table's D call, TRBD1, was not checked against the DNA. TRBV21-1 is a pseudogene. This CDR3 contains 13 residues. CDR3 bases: TGTGCCACCCGGACAGGGGGACAAGAGACCCAGTACTTC. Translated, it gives CATRTGGQETQYF.

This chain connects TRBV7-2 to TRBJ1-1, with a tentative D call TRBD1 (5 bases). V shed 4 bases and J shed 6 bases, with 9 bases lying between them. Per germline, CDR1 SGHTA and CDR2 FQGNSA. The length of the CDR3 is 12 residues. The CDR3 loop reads CASSSGVSEAFF. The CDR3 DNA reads TGTGCCAGCAGCTCGGGGGTGTCTGAAGCTTTCTTT.

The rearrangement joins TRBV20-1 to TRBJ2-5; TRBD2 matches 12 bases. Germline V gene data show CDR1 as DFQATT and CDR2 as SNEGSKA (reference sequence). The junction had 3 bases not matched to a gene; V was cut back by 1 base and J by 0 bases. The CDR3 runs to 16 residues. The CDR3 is CSARALAGGYQETQYF. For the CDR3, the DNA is TGCAGTGCTAGAGCCCTAGCGGGGGGGTACCAAGAGACCCAGTACTTC.

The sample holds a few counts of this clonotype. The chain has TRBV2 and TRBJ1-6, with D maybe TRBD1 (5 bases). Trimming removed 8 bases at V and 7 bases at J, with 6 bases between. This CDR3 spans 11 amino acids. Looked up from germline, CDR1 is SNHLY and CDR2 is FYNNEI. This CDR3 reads CASGQNSPLHF. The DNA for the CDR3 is TGTGCCAGCGGACAAAATTCACCCCTCCACTTT.

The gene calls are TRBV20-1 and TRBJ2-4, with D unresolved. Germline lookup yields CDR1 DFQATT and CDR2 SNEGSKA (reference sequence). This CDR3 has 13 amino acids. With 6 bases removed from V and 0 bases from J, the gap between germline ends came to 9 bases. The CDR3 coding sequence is TGCAGTGCGGAATCCGGAGCCAAAAACATTCAGTACTTC. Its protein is CSAESGAKNIQYF.

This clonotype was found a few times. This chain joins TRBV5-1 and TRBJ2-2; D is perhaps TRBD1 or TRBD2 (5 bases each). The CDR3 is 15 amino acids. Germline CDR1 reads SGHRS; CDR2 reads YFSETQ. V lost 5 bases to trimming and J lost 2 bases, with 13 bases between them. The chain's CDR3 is CASRNRDGNTGELFF. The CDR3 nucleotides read TGCGCCAGCAGAAACCGGGACGGCAACACCGGGGAGCTGTTTTTT. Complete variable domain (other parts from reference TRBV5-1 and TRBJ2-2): KAGVTQTPRYLIKTRGQQVTLSCSPISGHRSVSWYQQTPGQGLQFLFEYFSETQRNKGNFPGRFSGRQFSNSRSEMNVSTLELGDSALYLCASRNRDGNTGELFFGEGSRLTVL.

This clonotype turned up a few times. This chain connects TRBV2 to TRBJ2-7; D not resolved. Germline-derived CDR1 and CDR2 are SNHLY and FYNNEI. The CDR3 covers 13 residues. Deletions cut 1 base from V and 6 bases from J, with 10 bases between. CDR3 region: CASSEGPPFEQYF. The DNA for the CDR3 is TGTGCCAGCAGTGAAGGACCCCCTTTCGAGCAGTACTTC.

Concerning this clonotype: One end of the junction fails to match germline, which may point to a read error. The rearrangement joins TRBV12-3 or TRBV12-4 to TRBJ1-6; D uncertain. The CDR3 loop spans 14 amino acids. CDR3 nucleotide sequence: TGTGCCAGCATGATAGGACGGCGTAATTCACCTCTCCACTTT. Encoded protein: CASMIGRRNSPLHF.

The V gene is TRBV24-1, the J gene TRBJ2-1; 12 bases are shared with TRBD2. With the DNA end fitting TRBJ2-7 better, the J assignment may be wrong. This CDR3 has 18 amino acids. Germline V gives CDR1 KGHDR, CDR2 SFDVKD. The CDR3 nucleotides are TGTGCCACCAGTGATTTGACTAGCGGGAGGAGCTCCTACAATGAGCAGTACTTC. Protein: CATSDLTSGRSSYNEQYF.

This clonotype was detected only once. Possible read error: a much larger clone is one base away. CDR3 DNA sequence: TGCAGCGCTTCGTCCTCCGCAACAGGCTACAATGAGCAGTTCTTC. It is translated as CSASSSATGYNEQFF. This sequence joins TRBV29-1 and TRBJ2-1; maybe TRBD1 (5 bases). The CDR3 is 15 residues long. With 7 bases removed from V and 3 bases from J, the gap between germline ends came to 19 bases. Germline assignment: CDR1 SQVTM and CDR2 ANQGSEA.

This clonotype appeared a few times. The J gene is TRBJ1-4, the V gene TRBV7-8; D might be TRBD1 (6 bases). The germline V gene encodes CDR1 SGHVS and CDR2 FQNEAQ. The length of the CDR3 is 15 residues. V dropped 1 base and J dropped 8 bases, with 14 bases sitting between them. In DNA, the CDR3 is TGTGCCAGCAGCTTAGTCGGGGGGGCTGAGGAAAAACTGTTTTTT. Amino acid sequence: CASSLVGGAEEKLFF.

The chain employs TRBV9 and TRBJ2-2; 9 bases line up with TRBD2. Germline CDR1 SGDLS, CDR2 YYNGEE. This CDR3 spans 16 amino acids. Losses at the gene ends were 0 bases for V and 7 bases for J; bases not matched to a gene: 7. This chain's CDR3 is CASSVALAGLDGELFF. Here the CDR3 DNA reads TGTGCCAGCAGCGTAGCCCTAGCGGGATTGGACGGGGAGCTGTTTTTT.

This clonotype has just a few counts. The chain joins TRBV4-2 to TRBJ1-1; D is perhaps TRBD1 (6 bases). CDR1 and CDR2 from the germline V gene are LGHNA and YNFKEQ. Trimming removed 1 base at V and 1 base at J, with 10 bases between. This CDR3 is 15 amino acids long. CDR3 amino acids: CASSQVGQPNTEAFF. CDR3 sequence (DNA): TGTGCCAGCAGCCAAGTTGGACAGCCGAACACTGAAGCTTTCTTT.

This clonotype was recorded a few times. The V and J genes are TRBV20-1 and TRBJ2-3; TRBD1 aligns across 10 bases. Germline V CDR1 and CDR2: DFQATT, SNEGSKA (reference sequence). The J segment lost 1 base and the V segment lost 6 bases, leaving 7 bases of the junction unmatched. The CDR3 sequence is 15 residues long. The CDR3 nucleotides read TGCAGTGCCCCGGACAGGGGGTCCCGCACAGATACGCAGTATTTT. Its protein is CSAPDRGSRTDTQYF.

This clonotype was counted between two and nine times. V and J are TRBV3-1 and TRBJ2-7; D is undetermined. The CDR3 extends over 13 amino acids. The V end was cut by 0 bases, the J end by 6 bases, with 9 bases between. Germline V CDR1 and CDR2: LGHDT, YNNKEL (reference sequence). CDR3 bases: TGTGCCAGCAGCCAAGATTGGGATGGCGAGCAGTACTTC. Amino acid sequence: CASSQDWDGEQYF.

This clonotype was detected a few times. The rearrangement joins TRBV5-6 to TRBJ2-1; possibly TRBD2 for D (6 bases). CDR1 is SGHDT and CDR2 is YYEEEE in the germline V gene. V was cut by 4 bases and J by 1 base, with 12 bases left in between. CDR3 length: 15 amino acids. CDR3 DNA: TGTGCCAGCAGCGGCGGGGTACCTTCCTACAATGAGCAGTTCTTC. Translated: CASSGGVPSYNEQFF.

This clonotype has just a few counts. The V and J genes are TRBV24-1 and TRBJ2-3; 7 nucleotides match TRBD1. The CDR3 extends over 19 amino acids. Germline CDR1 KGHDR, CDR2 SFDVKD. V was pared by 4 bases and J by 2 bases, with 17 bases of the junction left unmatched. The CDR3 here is CATSDSSDRATTFTDTQYF. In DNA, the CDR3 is TGTGCCACCAGTGACTCCAGTGACAGGGCAACAACCTTCACAGATACGCAGTATTTT.

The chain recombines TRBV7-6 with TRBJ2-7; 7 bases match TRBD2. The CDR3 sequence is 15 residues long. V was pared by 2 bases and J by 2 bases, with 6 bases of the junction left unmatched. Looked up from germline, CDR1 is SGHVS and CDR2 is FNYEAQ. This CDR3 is CASSLLSGDTYEQYF. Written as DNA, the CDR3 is TGTGCCAGCAGCTTACTCAGCGGGGATACCTACGAGCAGTACTTC.

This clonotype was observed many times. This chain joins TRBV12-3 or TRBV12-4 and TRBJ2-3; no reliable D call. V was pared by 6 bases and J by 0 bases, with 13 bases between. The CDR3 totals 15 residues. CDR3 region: CASSLTGRSTDTQYF. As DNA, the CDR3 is TGTGCCAGCAGCTTAACGGGTCGTAGCACAGATACGCAGTATTTT.

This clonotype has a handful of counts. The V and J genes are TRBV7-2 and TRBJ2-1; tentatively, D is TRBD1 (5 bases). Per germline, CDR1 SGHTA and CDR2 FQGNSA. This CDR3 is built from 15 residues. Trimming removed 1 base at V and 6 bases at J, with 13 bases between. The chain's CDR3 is CASSLENWGGNEQFF. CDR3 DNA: TGTGCCAGCAGCTTAGAGAACTGGGGCGGCAATGAGCAGTTCTTC.

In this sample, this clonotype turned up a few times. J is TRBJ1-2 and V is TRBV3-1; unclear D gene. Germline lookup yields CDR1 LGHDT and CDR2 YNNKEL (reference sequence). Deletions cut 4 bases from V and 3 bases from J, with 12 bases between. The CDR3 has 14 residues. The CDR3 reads CASSRAPKDYGYTF. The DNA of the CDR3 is TGTGCCAGCAGCCGGGCCCCCAAGGACTATGGCTACACCTTC.